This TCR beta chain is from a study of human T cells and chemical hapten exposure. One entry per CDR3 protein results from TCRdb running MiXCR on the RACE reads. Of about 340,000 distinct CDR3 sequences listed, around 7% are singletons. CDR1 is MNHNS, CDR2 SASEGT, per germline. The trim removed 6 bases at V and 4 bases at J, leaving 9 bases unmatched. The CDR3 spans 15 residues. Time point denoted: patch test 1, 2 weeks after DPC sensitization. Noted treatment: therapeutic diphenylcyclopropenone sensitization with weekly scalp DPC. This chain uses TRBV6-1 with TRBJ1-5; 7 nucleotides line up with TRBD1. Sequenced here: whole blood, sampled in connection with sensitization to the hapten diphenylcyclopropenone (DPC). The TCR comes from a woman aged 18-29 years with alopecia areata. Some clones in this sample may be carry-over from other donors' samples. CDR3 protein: CASRTPTGANQPQHF. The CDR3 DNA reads TGTGCCAGCAGGACGCCAACAGGGGCGAATCAGCCCCAGCATTTT.